The rows below give T cell receptor beta chains drawn from one sample of a study of technical replicates of blood from a few donors. Profiled with immunoSEQ multiplex PCR; TCRdb holds only in-frame clones, not every one. The profile covers 65,000 to 90,000 clones, with approximately 94% appearing a single time and around 0.42% taken by the ten largest. The sequencing input was T cells isolated from PBMCs. The receptor source for this set is a human donor in good health. CDR3s include the opening cysteine and the closing phenylalanine or tryptophan. The D gene is left open where the match is weak. Clone size is stated in some rows and not others, as once, few, many or a class when expanded.

>TRBJ2-7|TRBV23-1|-|-
TGCGCCAGCAGTCAATCTATTACAGGGAACTACGAGCAGTACTTC
CASSQSITGNYEQYF
>TRBJ2-2|TRBV6-5|once|-
TGTGCCAGCAGTTACGGCCGACACCCGAACACCGGGGAGCTGTTTTTT
CASSYGRHPNTGELFF
>TRBJ1-1|TRBV27|-|-
TGTGCCAGCAGTCCCACCGGGACACGGAACACTGAAGCTTTCTTT
CASSPTGTRNTEAFF
>TRBJ2-2|TRBV13|-|-
TGTGCCAGCAGCTTCCTCAGGGTGCGAGACACCGGGGAGCTGTTTTTT
CASSFLRVRDTGELFF
>TRBJ1-2|TRBV30|-|-
TGTGCCTGGCAGGAGTTACAGGGCCATGCTGGCTACACCTTC
CAWQELQGHAGYTF
>TRBJ2-1|TRBV6-1|-|TRBD2
TGTGCCAGCAGTGCGCCGGGACTAGCGGGAGGGAGGGATGAGCAGTTCTTC
CASSAPGLAGGRDEQFF
>TRBJ2-7|TRBV19|-|-
TGTGCCAGTAGTATACGAGGGTACAACGAGCAGTACTTC
CASSIRGYNEQYF
>TRBJ2-3|TRBV5-4|-|TRBD1
TGTGCCAGCAGCTCACCGGGACAGGGCACAGATACGCAGTATTTT
CASSSPGQGTDTQYF
>TRBJ2-1|TRBV27|-|TRBD2
TGTGCCAGCAGACCTCTAGCGGGTGACTCCTACAATGAGCAGTTCTTC
CASRPLAGDSYNEQFF
>TRBJ2-3|TRBV10-1|once|TRBD2
TGCGCCAGCAGTAGGGGACTAGCGGGAGACGCAGATACGCAGTATTTT
CASSRGLAGDADTQYF
>TRBJ1-2|TRBV7-6|-|-
TGTGCCAGCAGCTTAGAACCAGGGTTGTATGGCTACACCTTC
CASSLEPGLYGYTF
>TRBJ1-2|TRBV4-2|-|-
TGTGCCAGCAGCCTTGACACGAGAAACTATGGCTACACCTTC
CASSLDTRNYGYTF
>TRBJ1-4|TRBV30|-|-
TGTGCCTGGGGGTTAGGGGCAACTAATGAAAAACTGTTTTTT
CAWGLGATNEKLFF
>TRBJ1-2|TRBV5-5|-|-
TGTGCCAGCAGCTTGGAGGGGGGGCGGCTTGATGGCTACACCTTC
CASSLEGGRLDGYTF